The 24 T cell receptor beta chains presented below share a single source sample, sequenced in a study of T cells in Graves' hyperthyroidism and ophthalmopathy. Researchers amplified the TCR beta CDR3 regions from RNA transcripts. With the HTBI primer set, the TCR CDR3 went through a first round of RT-PCR. TCRdb re-called the multiplex PCR reads through MiXCR, storing one row per CDR3 protein. The data hold roughly 800,000 distinct CDR3 sequences, with roughly 40% observed a single time. The sequenced material came from blood. All receptors come from a man between 18 and 35 years old with Graves' hyperthyroidism.

The chain combines TRBV10-3 with TRBJ1-1; D not certain. Germline CDR1 reads ENHRY; CDR2 reads SYGVKD. Trimming took 3 bases from V and 11 from J, leaving 16 bases between them. The CDR3 covers 13 residues. CDR3 nucleotides: TGTGCCATCAGTGACTCGGAAGGTTCGTTGGCTTTCTTT. Its protein is CAISDSEGSLAFF.

In its sample, this clonotype was seen a few times. This chain uses TRBV12-5 with TRBJ1-2; D is unresolved. The CDR3 is made up of 14 amino acids. V was clipped by 6 bases and J by 8 bases, with 19 bases between them. Looked up from germline, CDR1 is LGHNT and CDR2 is FRNRAP. In nucleotides, the CDR3 is TGTGCTAGTGGCCCAACCACTCAAGCGGGAGGCTACACCTTC. Translating gives CASGPTTQAGGYTF.

This sequence joins TRBV10-1 and TRBJ1-6; D gene unclear. Germline CDR1 reads WNHNN; CDR2 reads SYGVQD (reference sequence). V was shortened by 3 bases and J by 13 bases, with 13 bases between the two germline ends. This CDR3 contains 13 residues. The DNA for the CDR3 is TGCGCCAGCAGTGACGGCGGGAATTTCCCCCTCCACTTT. This encodes CASSDGGNFPLHF.

The CDR3 DNA sequence: TGTGCCAGCAGTATCGAAGCGGGGAGATACGAGCAGTACTTC. Residues: CASSIEAGRYEQYF. V is TRBV6-4 and J is TRBJ2-7; 7 bases agree with TRBD2. V was clipped by 5 bases and J by 4 bases; unmatched bases: 8. Germline-derived CDR1 and CDR2 are MRHNA and SNTAGT. This CDR3 has 14 amino acids.

This clonotype was counted once. The chain is built from TRBV7-9 and TRBJ1-4; D perhaps matches TRBD1 (6 bases). Germline lookup yields CDR1 SEHNR and CDR2 FQNEAQ (reference sequence). CDR3 length equals 14 residues. V lost 5 bases to trimming and J lost 6 bases, with 13 bases between them. Written as DNA, the CDR3 is TGTGCCAGCAGCGCCGCAGGGGCGGATGAAAAACTGTTTTTT. Amino acids: CASSAAGADEKLFF.

CDR3 protein: CASRGPRWELFF. The DNA of the CDR3 is TGTGCCAGCAGGGGGCCGAGGTGGGAGCTGTTTTTT. The gene calls are TRBV12-3 or TRBV12-4 and TRBJ2-2; possible D gene TRBD1, 5 bases. The CDR3 is 12 amino acids. V gave up 6 bases and J gave up 9 bases, with 11 bases separating them.

This clonotype was counted at least ten times. The chain uses TRBV5-1 and TRBJ1-5; D is unclear. Germline V CDR1 and CDR2: SGHRS, YFSETQ. V was trimmed by 2 bases and J by 4 bases, leaving 10 bases between them. This CDR3 has 14 amino acids. The CDR3 DNA follows: TGCGCCAGCAGCTTCGGGGATACGAATCAGCCCCAGCATTTT. It translates to CASSFGDTNQPQHF.

In this sample, this clonotype turned up many times. The chain combines TRBV29-1 with TRBJ1-1; weak D call: TRBD1 (6 bases). The V and J ends lost 6 bases and 5 bases respectively, with 16 bases between them. The CDR3 is 13 amino acids. The germline V gene has CDR1 SQVTM and CDR2 ANQGSEA. CDR3 DNA: TGCAGCGTGCAGGGGCTCCAGGGGACTGAAGCTTTCTTT. The encoded protein is CSVQGLQGTEAFF.

This clonotype was seen many times. The genes are TRBV24-1 and TRBJ2-7, with D hard to call. This CDR3 comprises 13 residues. Trimming took off 11 bases at V and 3 bases at J, with 16 bases between the two ends. Germline CDR1 and CDR2: KGHDR and SFDVKD. CDR3 region: CANYKNLYYEQYF. The CDR3 nucleotides read TGTGCCAACTACAAAAACCTATACTACGAGCAGTACTTC.

The chain is built from TRBV20-1 and TRBJ1-1, with D tentatively TRBD1 (6 bases). There are 17 residues in the CDR3. Per the germline V gene, CDR1 is DFQATT and CDR2 is SNEGSKA (reference sequence). V was shortened by 5 bases and J by 0 bases, with 22 bases between the two germline ends. The CDR3 sequence: CSAPPDRIYHMNTEAFF. CDR3 nucleotide sequence: TGCAGTGCTCCCCCGGACAGAATATATCACATGAACACTGAAGCTTTCTTT.

This sequence joins TRBV10-3 and TRBJ2-6; no clear D. The length of the CDR3 is 15 residues. Germline values: CDR1 ENHRY, CDR2 SYGVKD. Trimming took off 10 bases at V and 0 bases at J, with 13 bases between the two ends. The DNA for the CDR3 is TGTGCCAGCTGCCCGGGCCTCTCTGGGGCCAACGTCCTGACTTTC. It is translated as CASCPGLSGANVLTF.

This clonotype has only one observation. A much larger clone lies one base from this, so it may be a read error. The chain is built from TRBV29-1 and TRBJ2-5, with TRBD2 matching over 12 bases. In germline, CDR1 is SQVTM, CDR2 ANQGSEA. The length of the CDR3 is 14 residues. The CDR3 DNA follows: TGCGGCGCCCCGCTAGCGGGAGGGCGAGAGACCCAGTACTTC. This gives the protein CGAPLAGGRETQYF.

This clonotype was observed a single time. V gene TRBV29-1 combines with J gene TRBJ1-4, with D maybe TRBD1 (6 bases). Germline V gene sequence: CDR1 SQVTM, CDR2 ANQGSEA. Trimming removed 6 bases from V and 8 bases from J, with 13 bases in between. This CDR3 has 12 amino acids. The chain's CDR3 is CSVAGDSEKLFF. Written as DNA, the CDR3 is TGCAGCGTAGCAGGGGATAGCGAAAAACTGTTTTTT.

This clonotype was observed a few times. J is TRBJ1-1 and V is TRBV6-5; unclear D gene. Germline-derived CDR1 and CDR2 are MNHEY and SVGAGI. The V end was cut by 7 bases, the J end by 0 bases, with 12 bases between. This CDR3 is 14 amino acids long. Here the CDR3 reads CASTWTQVNTEAFF. Here the CDR3 DNA reads TGTGCCAGCACCTGGACGCAGGTGAACACTGAAGCTTTCTTT.

This clonotype was counted between two and nine times. The chain links TRBV7-8 to TRBJ1-5; no definite D call. The V gene lost 6 bases and the J gene lost 7 bases, with 16 bases spanning the gap. The CDR3 spans 14 residues. The germline V gene encodes CDR1 SGHVS and CDR2 FQNEAQ. The CDR3 here is CASSLSQARQPQHF. The CDR3 DNA follows: TGTGCCAGCAGTTTATCTCAGGCTAGACAGCCCCAGCATTTT. Full variable domain (remainder filled in from reference TRBV7-8 and TRBJ1-5): GAGVSQSPRYKVAKRGQDVALRCDPISGHVSLFWYQQALGQGPEFLTYFQNEAQLDKSGLPSDRFFAERPEGSVSTLKIQRTQQEDSAVYLCASSLSQARQPQHFGDGTRLSIL.

There are a few counts of this clonotype. The genes are TRBV2 and TRBJ1-2, with D hard to call. Per germline, CDR1 SNHLY and CDR2 FYNNEI. The CDR3 runs to 11 residues. Trimming pared 0 bases from V and 8 bases from J, leaving 4 bases between. The CDR3 loop reads CASSEALGYTF. The CDR3 nucleotides are TGTGCCAGCAGTGAAGCGCTCGGCTACACCTTC.

In this sample, this clonotype turned up a few times. The rearrangement links TRBV13 to TRBJ2-2; the match to TRBD1 covers 9 bases. The V gene's germline CDR1 is PRHDT and CDR2 FYEKMQ (reference sequence). With 9 bases clipped from V and 3 bases from J, the junction kept 5 bases outside the gene matches. CDR3 length: 14 amino acids. The CDR3 sequence: CASRTGAYTGELFF. The CDR3 DNA sequence: TGTGCCAGTCGGACAGGGGCGTACACCGGGGAGCTGTTTTTT.

This clonotype occurred a few times. This chain uses TRBV11-1 with TRBJ2-5; 9 bases align to TRBD1. CDR1 is SGHAT, CDR2 FQDESV, per germline (reference sequence). V shed 5 bases, J shed 6 bases, and the junction held 7 bases outside the gene matches. This CDR3 spans 14 amino acids. CDR3 bases: TGTGCCAGCAGCCCGGGACAGGGAAGACAGACCCAGTACTTC. Encoded protein: CASSPGQGRQTQYF.

In this sample, this clonotype turned up a few times. The V call is TRBV29-1, the J call TRBJ2-7; the D gene is possibly TRBD1 (6 bases). Germline values: CDR1 SQVTM, CDR2 ANQGSEA. This CDR3 has 10 residues. Trimming stripped 5 bases from V and 4 bases from J, with 6 bases between. CDR3 sequence: CSVQGYEQYF. Here the CDR3 DNA reads TGCAGCGTTCAGGGGTACGAGCAGTACTTC.

This clonotype has only a few counts. The V call is TRBV10-3, the J call TRBJ2-7; D may correspond to TRBD1 or TRBD2 (6 bases each). Germline CDR1 ENHRY, CDR2 SYGVKD. The CDR3 has 15 amino acids. V lost 7 bases and J 2 bases, leaving 18 bases between the germline ends. The CDR3 loop reads CAINGAPGAPYEQYF. The CDR3 region has the DNA TGTGCCATCAACGGGGCCCCGGGGGCCCCCTACGAGCAGTACTTC.

The V gene is TRBV7-9, the J gene TRBJ2-5, with TRBD1 matching 8 bases. V was pared by 4 bases and J by 3 bases, with 7 bases of the junction left unmatched. The CDR3 totals 15 residues. CDR1 is SEHNR and CDR2 is FQNEAQ in the germline V gene (reference sequence). CDR3 amino acids: CASSSLQGVKETQYF. The CDR3 DNA follows: TGTGCCAGCAGCTCGTTACAGGGGGTGAAAGAGACCCAGTACTTC.

This chain links TRBV11-2 with TRBJ2-6, with 9 bases identical to TRBD1. This CDR3 comprises 16 residues. CDR1 is SGHAT, CDR2 FQNNGV, per germline. V gave up 4 bases and J gave up 4 bases; unmatched junction bases: 5. The CDR3: CASSWTGADGANVLTF. The CDR3 DNA follows: TGTGCCAGCAGCTGGACAGGGGCTGACGGGGCCAACGTCCTGACTTTC.

This clonotype was counted at least ten times. The CDR3 DNA follows: TGTGCCAGCAGCTTAGAGGGACAGGGGGCAGAGACCCAGTACTTC. It encodes CASSLEGQGAETQYF. The chain recombines TRBV7-8 with TRBJ2-5, with TRBD1 matching over 12 bases. CDR1 is SGHVS, CDR2 FQNEAQ, per germline. The CDR3 has 15 residues. After removal of 1 base from V and 4 bases from J, the junction contained 1 base not matched to a gene.

In regard to this clonotype: An end of the junction does not agree with germline; a read error may underlie this. The chain uses TRBV5-1 and TRBJ2-2, with a possible D match to TRBD2 (5 bases). Germline values: CDR1 SGHRS, CDR2 YFSETQ. This CDR3 comprises 14 residues. The CDR3 sequence is CASSLMLDAGELLF. The DNA for the CDR3 is TGCGCCAGCAGCTTGATGCTAGACGCCGGGGAGCTGCTTTTT. The full variable domain, completed using reference TRBV5-1 and TRBJ2-2, is KAGVTQTPRYLIKTRGQQVTLSCSPISGHRSVSWYQQTPGQGLQFLFEYFSETQRNKGNFPGRFSGRQFSNSRSEMNVSTLELGDSALYLCASSLMLDAGELLFGEGSRLTVL.